This is a list of T cell receptor beta chains from one sample in a study of blood T cell repertoires in COVID-19. Data came from immunoSEQ multiplex PCR; TCRdb stores just in-frame clones and leaves some out. The data contain fewer than 300,000 clones, 85% of them seen just once; the ten biggest clones take up 13%. The specimen was peripheral blood. The receptor set was obtained from a human donor in a cohort sampled during active COVID-19. CDR3s include the opening cysteine and the closing phenylalanine or tryptophan. The order of the fields is D gene, clone size, J gene, V gene, CDR3 DNA, CDR3 protein. A D gene is named only where the DNA matches it firmly. Size values are once, few and many counts, or a class for expanded clones, and some rows have none.

>NA|NA|TRBJ1-3|TRBV10-3
TGTGCCATCAGTGAGAACCCGCGCCCCCTCTCTGGAAACACCATATATTTT
CAISENPRPLSGNTIYF
>NA|NA|TRBJ2-1|TRBV9
TGTGCCAGCAGCCCAAGGACTGCCCGCTCCTACAATGAGCAGTTCTTC
CASSPRTARSYNEQFF
>NA|NA|TRBJ1-2|TRBV24-1
TGTGCCACCAGCGATCAGGCGTATGGCTACACCTTC
CATSDQAYGYTF
>NA|NA|TRBJ2-1|TRBV12-3/TRBV12-4
TGTGCCAGCAGTTCATACGGGACTCAGTTCTTC
CASSSYGTQFF
>NA|NA|TRBJ1-2|TRBV4-2
TGTGCCAGCAGCCAGTTCCCGAACGGTGGCTACACCTTC
CASSQFPNGGYTF
>NA|NA|TRBJ2-1|TRBV9
TGTGCCAGCAGCGCTGCGGGACTCGAATCCTACAATGAGCAGTTCTTC
CASSAAGLESYNEQFF
>NA|NA|TRBJ1-4|TRBV30
TGTGCCTGGAGCTCAGGGGTAGGAAGAGAAAAACTGTTTTTT
CAWSSGVGREKLFF
>TRBD2|NA|TRBJ2-1|TRBV27
TGTGCCACCTCAGGGAGGGTGGGAACGCAGTTCTTC
CATSGRVGTQFF
>NA|once|TRBJ1-2|TRBV3-1/TRBV3-2
TGTGCCAGCAGCCAAGTTGCAGGGGAGAATGGCTACACCTTC
CASSQVAGENGYTF
>NA|NA|TRBJ2-3|TRBV7-2
TGTGCCAGCAGCTTAGAAACTGGTACGCAGTATTTT
CASSLETGTQYF
>NA|NA|TRBJ2-3|TRBV5-1
TGCGCCAGCAGCGCGGACTTTACTAGCACAGATACGCAGTATTTT
CASSADFTSTDTQYF
>NA|NA|TRBJ1-4|TRBV19
TGTGCCAGTACTACAGGCCGACGGGATGAAAAACTGTTTTTT
CASTTGRRDEKLFF
>NA|NA|TRBJ1-2|TRBV28
TGTGCCAGCAGTCAACAGGGTATGGGCTATGGCTACACCTTC
CASSQQGMGYGYTF
>NA|NA|TRBJ2-3|TRBV19
TGTGCCAGTAGTAACCGACTATACACAGATACGCAGTATTTT
CASSNRLYTDTQYF
>NA|once|TRBJ2-1|TRBV2
TGTGCCAGCAGTGATGCCGGGACTGCTCAAAAGCAGTTCTTC
CASSDAGTAQKQFF
>NA|NA|TRBJ2-1|TRBV7-2
TGTGCCAGCAGCTTCGAGTCGGGAACCTACAATGAGCAGTTCTTC
CASSFESGTYNEQFF
>NA|NA|TRBJ1-2|TRBV5-6
TGTGCCAGCAGTCGACTAGCTAACTATGGCTACACCTTC
CASSRLANYGYTF
>TRBD1|NA|TRBJ1-1|TRBV19
TGTGCCAGTAGTCACAGGGGAGTGAGCACTGAAGCTTTCTTT
CASSHRGVSTEAFF
>TRBD2|NA|TRBJ2-7|TRBV5-1
TGCGCCAGCAGCCCAGCGGGAGTGTATTCCGAGCAGTACTTC
CASSPAGVYSEQYF
>TRBD2|NA|TRBJ2-1|TRBV9
TGTGCCAGCAGCGTACCCCCCCTAGCGGGAGCCTACAATGAGCAGTTCTTC
CASSVPPLAGAYNEQFF
>NA|NA|TRBJ2-7|TRBV2
TGTGCCAGCCGGACAAGGGCCTCCTACGAGCAGTACTTC
CASRTRASYEQYF
>TRBD1|NA|TRBJ2-3|TRBV4-2
TGTGCCAGCAGCCAGCCGGGACAGGGGAGCGCAGATACGCAGTATTTT
CASSQPGQGSADTQYF
>NA|few|TRBJ2-1|TRBV18
TGTGCCAGCGAACTAGCTCACGAGCAGTTCTTC
CASELAHEQFF
>NA|NA|TRBJ2-1|TRBV18
TGTGCCAGCTCACCAAAGTCTAGCTCCTACAATGAGCAGTTCTTC
CASSPKSSSYNEQFF
>NA|NA|TRBJ1-5|TRBV4-1
TGCGCCAGCAGCCAAGAGCCAGGGGTAGTTTATCAGCCCCAGCATTTT
CASSQEPGVVYQPQHF
>NA|NA|TRBJ1-1|TRBV3-1/TRBV3-2
TGTGCCAGCAGCCAATCCGACACGCCGAACACTGAAGCTTTCTTT
CASSQSDTPNTEAFF
>TRBD2|NA|TRBJ2-7|TRBV29-1
TGCAGCGTTATTAGCGGGGGCTACGAGCAGTACTTC
CSVISGGYEQYF
>TRBD2|NA|TRBJ2-1|TRBV29-1
TGCAGCGTGGAGCGGGGGTACAATGAGCAGTTCTTC
CSVERGYNEQFF
>TRBD2|NA|TRBJ2-3|TRBV7-2
TGTGCCAGCAGCTTCTACTCCGTAGTGGGAGGGGATGGGACAGATACGCAGTATTTT
CASSFYSVVGGDGTDTQYF
>NA|NA|TRBJ1-5|TRBV6-2/TRBV6-3
TGTGCCAGCAGTAAACAGGGTCTAGGCAATCAGCCCCAGCATTTT
CASSKQGLGNQPQHF
>NA|NA|TRBJ1-1|TRBV5-8
TGTGCCAGCAGCTCGGGGGTAAACCCTAAGAACACTGAAGCTTTCTTT
CASSSGVNPKNTEAFF
>TRBD1|NA|TRBJ1-2|TRBV6-2/TRBV6-3
TGTGCCAGCAGTCAGGACAGGGCGGGCGGCTACACCTTC
CASSQDRAGGYTF
>NA|NA|TRBJ2-3|TRBV29-1
TGCAGCGTTGAGGGAGTAGCTACAGATACGCAGTATTTT
CSVEGVATDTQYF
>TRBD1|NA|TRBJ2-2|TRBV10-3
TGTGCCATCAGCGTGGGACAGGGGTTCACCGGGGAGCTGTTTTTT
CAISVGQGFTGELFF
>TRBD1|NA|TRBJ2-5|TRBV27
TGTGCCAGCCGGGACAGGGGAAGACTTCTTTGGGAGACCCAGTACTTC
CASRDRGRLLWETQYF
>TRBD1|NA|TRBJ1-3|TRBV2
TGTGCCGGCCGGGGACAGCCGGGAAACACCATATATTTT
CAGRGQPGNTIYF
>TRBD2|NA|TRBJ2-7|TRBV6-2/TRBV6-3
TGTGCCAGCAGTTACATTCTAGCGGCTCCCCTCTACGAGCAGTACTTC
CASSYILAAPLYEQYF
>NA|NA|TRBJ1-5|TRBV7-2
TGTGCCAGCAGCCACCCTATCCGCGGGCCCCAGCATTTT
CASSHPIRGPQHF
>NA|NA|TRBJ2-3|TRBV18
TGTGCCAGCTCACCTCTGAAGGGGGCAGATACGCAGTATTTT
CASSPLKGADTQYF
>NA|NA|TRBJ1-1|TRBV6-1
TGTGCCAGCAGTGAAGGGACAGACACTGAAGCTTTCTTT
CASSEGTDTEAFF
>NA|NA|TRBJ2-3|TRBV29-1
TGCAGCACCTATACAGATACGCAGTATTTT
CSTYTDTQYF
>NA|NA|TRBJ2-3|TRBV14
TGTGCCAGCAGCCAAATTCGGGGAGGTTGGGGCACAGATACGCAGTATTTT
CASSQIRGGWGTDTQYF
>NA|NA|TRBJ1-2|TRBV7-2
TGTGCCAGCAGTCCTGTCCTCCCCCGCGGCTATGGCTACACCTTC
CASSPVLPRGYGYTF
>NA|once|TRBJ1-5|TRBV11-2
TGTGCCAGCAGCTTAGGCAGGGGCAGAAATCAGCCCCAGCATTTT
CASSLGRGRNQPQHF
>NA|NA|TRBJ1-2|TRBV5-1
TGCGCCAGCAGCTTGGCCGGGAGAACTACCAATGGCTACACCTTC
CASSLAGRTTNGYTF
>TRBD1|NA|TRBJ2-5|TRBV12-5
TGTGCTAGTGGTTTGGACCAGACAGGGCGAGAGACCCAGTACTTC
CASGLDQTGRETQYF
>NA|once|TRBJ1-2|TRBV14
TGTGCCAGCAGCCAAGATGCAGGGATTGTCTATGGCTACACCTTC
CASSQDAGIVYGYTF
>NA|few|TRBJ2-7|TRBV28
TGTGCCAGCAGTTTTTCCTCTGCAGTATACGAGCAGTACTTC
CASSFSSAVYEQYF
>TRBD1|NA|TRBJ1-6|TRBV5-4
TGTGCCAGCAGCTTGGGGTGGGGGCCAGGGGGCAATTCACCCCTCCACTTT
CASSLGWGPGGNSPLHF
>NA|NA|TRBJ1-6|TRBV9
TGTGCCAGCAGCGCAACAGGGACGTCACCCCTCCACTTT
CASSATGTSPLHF
>TRBD2|NA|TRBJ2-3|TRBV3-1/TRBV3-2
TGTGCCAGCAGCCCGCTAGCGGGAGGGGCAGATACGCAGTATTTT
CASSPLAGGADTQYF
>TRBD1|NA|TRBJ2-5|TRBV7-3
TGTGCCAGCAGCTCTCCTTCGACAGGGGGGTTAGGAGAGACCCAGTACTTC
CASSSPSTGGLGETQYF
>NA|NA|TRBJ1-6|TRBV5-1
TGCGCCAGCAGCTTGGCCGACATATCCAATTCACCCCTCCACTTT
CASSLADISNSPLHF